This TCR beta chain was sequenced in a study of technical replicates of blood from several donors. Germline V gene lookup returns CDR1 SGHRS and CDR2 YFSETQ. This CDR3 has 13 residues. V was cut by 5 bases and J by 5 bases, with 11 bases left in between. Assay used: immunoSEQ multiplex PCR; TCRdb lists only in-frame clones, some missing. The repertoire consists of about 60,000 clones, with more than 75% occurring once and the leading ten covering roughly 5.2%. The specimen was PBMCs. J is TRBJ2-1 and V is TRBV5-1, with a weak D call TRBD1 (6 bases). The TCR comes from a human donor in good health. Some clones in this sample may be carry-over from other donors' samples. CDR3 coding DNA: TGCGCCAGCAGGACAGGCGATAACAATGAGCAGTTCTTC. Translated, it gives CASRTGDNNEQFF.